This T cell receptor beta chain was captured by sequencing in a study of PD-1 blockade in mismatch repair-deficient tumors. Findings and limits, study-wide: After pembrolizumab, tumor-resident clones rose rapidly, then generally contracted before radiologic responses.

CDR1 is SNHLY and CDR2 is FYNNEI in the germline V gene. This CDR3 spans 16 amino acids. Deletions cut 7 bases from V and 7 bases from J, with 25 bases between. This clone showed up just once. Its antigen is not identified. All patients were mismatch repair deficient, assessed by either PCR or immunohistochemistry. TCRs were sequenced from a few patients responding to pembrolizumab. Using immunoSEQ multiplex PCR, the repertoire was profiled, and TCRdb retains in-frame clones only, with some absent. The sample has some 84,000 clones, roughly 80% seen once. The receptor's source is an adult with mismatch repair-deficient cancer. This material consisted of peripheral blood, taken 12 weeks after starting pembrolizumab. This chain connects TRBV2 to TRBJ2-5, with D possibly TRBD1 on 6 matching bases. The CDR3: CASKGGLAKVSGTQYF. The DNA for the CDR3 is TGTGCCAGCAAAGGGGGTCTAGCCAAAGTGTCAGGGACCCAGTACTTC. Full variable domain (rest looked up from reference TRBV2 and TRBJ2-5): EPEVTQTPSHQVTQMGQEVILRCVPISNHLYFYWYRQILGQKVEFLVSFYNNEISEKSEIFDDQFSVERPDGSNFTLKIRSTKLEDSAMYFCASKGGLAKVSGTQYFGPGTRLLVL.